These T cell receptor beta chains were read from a single sample in a study of blood T cell repertoires in COVID-19. Measured with immunoSEQ multiplex PCR; TCRdb has only the in-frame clones, and not every one. The sample has about 64,000 clones; about 76% are singletons. Sequenced input: peripheral blood. Receptors were obtained from a human donor in a cohort sampled during active COVID-19. Both conserved end residues are part of each CDR3. The D gene is left open where the match is weak. Only part of the rows carry a size: once, few, many, or a class if the clone is expanded.

J | V | size | D | CDR3 | DNA
TRBJ2-2 | TRBV24-1 | NA | TRBD2 | CATSDPETSGVTGELFF | TGTGCCACCAGTGACCCTGAGACTAGCGGGGTCACCGGGGAGCTGTTTTTT
TRBJ2-3 | TRBV7-9 | NA | TRBD2 | CASRKLGGGTDTQYF | TGTGCCAGCAGGAAACTCGGGGGGGGCACAGATACGCAGTATTTT
TRBJ1-4 | TRBV30 | NA | NA | CAWSTGVGEKLFF | TGTGCCTGGAGTACAGGTGTCGGAGAAAAACTGTTTTTT
TRBJ1-4 | TRBV28 | NA | NA | CASSPTGGDWEKLFF | TGTGCCAGCAGTCCCACCGGGGGGGATTGGGAAAAACTGTTTTTT
TRBJ2-1 | TRBV7-8 | NA | TRBD2 | CASSLTSGAFSSYNEQFF | TGTGCCAGCAGCCTGACTAGCGGGGCTTTTAGCTCCTACAATGAGCAGTTCTTC
TRBJ2-3 | TRBV6-5 | NA | NA | CASSSFGTDTQYF | TGTGCCAGCAGTTCCTTTGGCACAGATACGCAGTATTTT
TRBJ1-1 | TRBV5-1 | NA | NA | CASSLAGVTEAFF | TGCGCCAGCAGCTTGGCGGGTGTCACTGAAGCTTTCTTT
TRBJ1-6 | TRBV28 | NA | NA | CASVGGSSYNSPLHF | TGTGCCAGCGTTGGGGGGAGCTCCTATAATTCACCCCTCCACTTT
TRBJ1-3 | TRBV30 | few | NA | CAWSYGNTIYF | TGTGCCTGGAGTTATGGAAACACCATATATTTT
TRBJ1-1 | TRBV30 | NA | NA | CAWRGMGHPEAFF | TGTGCCTGGAGAGGAATGGGACACCCTGAAGCTTTCTTT
TRBJ1-2 | TRBV2 | NA | TRBD1 | CASSSGQSYGYTF | TGTGCCAGCAGTTCGGGACAGTCTTATGGCTACACCTTC
TRBJ2-1 | TRBV30 | NA | TRBD1 | CAWSKDRGTPFF | TGTGCCTGGAGCAAGGACAGGGGTACTCCGTTCTTC
TRBJ1-5 | TRBV19 | NA | NA | CATSRSNQPQHF | TGTGCCACATCTAGGAGCAATCAGCCCCAGCATTTT
TRBJ2-3 | TRBV2 | NA | TRBD2 | CASTTSGTDTQYF | TGTGCCAGCACCACTAGCGGAACAGATACGCAGTATTTT
TRBJ1-6 | TRBV11-2 | NA | NA | CASGKEGAHNSPLHF | TGTGCCAGCGGCAAGGAGGGCGCACATAATTCACCCCTCCACTTT
TRBJ2-7 | TRBV30 | NA | NA | CAWSATVLYEQYF | TGTGCCTGGAGTGCCACAGTGCTCTACGAGCAGTACTTC
TRBJ2-7 | TRBV5-1 | NA | NA | CASSSGGHPYEQYF | TGCGCCAGCAGCTCGGGCGGGCACCCCTACGAGCAGTACTTC
TRBJ1-2 | TRBV2 | NA | NA | CASSISVTANYGYTF | TGTGCCAGCAGCATCTCAGTGACAGCCAACTATGGCTACACCTTC
TRBJ2-3 | TRBV6-5 | NA | NA | CASGPDTQYF | TGTGCCTCTGGCCCAGATACGCAGTATTTT
TRBJ2-5 | TRBV29-1 | NA | NA | CSVRDTPQETQYF | TGCAGCGTCCGGGACACTCCACAAGAGACCCAGTACTTC
TRBJ2-6 | TRBV6-2/TRBV6-3 | NA | TRBD1 | CASSSTGGIGTNVLTF | TGTGCCAGCAGTTCGACAGGGGGCATAGGGACCAACGTCCTGACTTTC
TRBJ2-3 | TRBV5-4 | NA | TRBD2 | CASSTPGGLDTQYF | TGTGCCAGCAGCACCCCGGGGGGGCTGGATACGCAGTATTTT
TRBJ2-5 | TRBV9 | NA | NA | CASSVAGGEGETQYF | TGTGCCAGCAGCGTAGCGGGGGGCGAGGGGGAGACCCAGTACTTC
TRBJ1-6 | TRBV3-1/TRBV3-2 | NA | NA | CASSPEIGALPLHF | TGTGCCAGCAGCCCAGAGATTGGGGCCCTCCCCCTCCACTTT
TRBJ2-4 | TRBV21-1 | NA | NA | CAGAKGADQNIQYF | TGTGCCGGGGCTAAGGGGGCTGACCAAAACATTCAGTACTTC
TRBJ1-3 | TRBV5-1 | NA | NA | CASSLGSGPSSGNTIYF | TGCGCCAGCAGCTTGGGCAGCGGGCCTAGCTCTGGAAACACCATATATTTT
TRBJ1-1 | TRBV21-1 | NA | NA | CASSTRRQGEDTEAFF | TGTGCCAGCAGCACGAGGAGGCAGGGGGAGGACACTGAAGCTTTCTTT
TRBJ1-5 | TRBV18 | once | NA | CASSQDRSSQPQHF | TGTGCCAGCTCGCAAGACAGGTCAAGTCAGCCCCAGCATTTT
TRBJ2-7 | TRBV5-1 | NA | TRBD1 | CASSPRQGAYEQYF | TGCGCCAGCAGCCCCCGACAGGGGGCCTACGAGCAGTACTTC
TRBJ2-2 | TRBV3-1/TRBV3-2 | NA | TRBD2 | CASSQGPGGNTGELFF | TGTGCCAGCAGCCAAGGGCCGGGGGGGAACACCGGGGAGCTGTTTTTT
TRBJ1-1 | TRBV6-5 | NA | TRBD1 | CASSPRQGRTEAFF | TGTGCCAGCAGTCCCCGACAGGGTCGTACTGAAGCTTTCTTT
TRBJ1-6 | TRBV6-4 | once | NA | CASSDQGRFGGVNF | TGTGCCAGCAGTGACCAGGGCCGATTCGGGGGGGTGAACTTT
TRBJ1-3 | TRBV18 | NA | NA | CASSPVGQTVGNTIYF | TGTGCCAGCTCACCAGTTGGACAGACCGTCGGAAACACCATATATTTT
TRBJ2-5 | TRBV24-1 | NA | NA | CATSDPRVPETQYF | TGTGCCACCAGTGATCCCAGGGTACCGGAGACCCAGTACTTC
TRBJ2-1 | TRBV10-3 | NA | NA | CAISGPTGSPYNEQFF | TGTGCCATCAGTGGTCCTACAGGGAGTCCCTACAATGAGCAGTTCTTC
TRBJ1-4 | TRBV7-8 | few | TRBD1 | CASRRHRGSNEKLFF | TGTGCCAGCAGGCGCCACAGGGGATCTAATGAAAAACTGTTTTTT
TRBJ2-7 | TRBV30 | once | TRBD2 | CAWSPAGGGTYEQYF | TGTGCCTGGAGCCCGGCAGGCGGGGGGACGTACGAGCAGTACTTC
TRBJ2-5 | TRBV2 | NA | TRBD2 | CASSPGTSGGGAQYF | TGTGCCAGCAGTCCCGGGACTAGCGGGGGTGGGGCCCAGTACTTC
TRBJ1-2 | TRBV4-1 | NA | TRBD1 | CASSQGDRNYGYTF | TGCGCCAGCAGCCAGGGGGACAGGAACTATGGCTACACCTTC
TRBJ1-6 | TRBV30 | NA | TRBD1 | CAWSTQGANSPLHF | TGTGCCTGGAGTACACAGGGGGCGAACTCACCCCTCCACTTT
TRBJ2-7 | TRBV12-2 | few | NA | CASRPDTFYEQYF | TGTGCAAGTCGGCCGGACACCTTCTACGAGCAGTACTTC
TRBJ1-2 | TRBV7-9 | few | NA | CASSLGNNGGLTF | TGTGCCAGCAGCTTAGGCAACAACGGGGGACTCACCTTC
TRBJ1-4 | TRBV28 | once | NA | CASSSQGGGMANEKLFF | TGTGCCAGCAGTTCCCAAGGGGGGGGGATGGCTAATGAAAAACTGTTTTTT
TRBJ1-5 | TRBV3-1/TRBV3-2 | NA | NA | CASSQVDQPQHF | TGTGCCAGCAGCCAAGTCGATCAGCCCCAGCATTTT
TRBJ1-3 | TRBV5-5 | NA | NA | CASSLMGSSGNTIYF | TGTGCCAGCAGCTTGATGGGGAGCTCTGGAAACACCATATATTTT
TRBJ2-1 | TRBV5-4 | NA | TRBD2 | CASTPGGGVFYNEQFF | TGTGCCAGCACCCCGGGCGGGGGGGTTTTCTACAATGAGCAGTTCTTC
TRBJ2-3 | TRBV2 | NA | TRBD2 | CASRRGGAGDTQYF | TGTGCCAGCAGACGCGGGGGGGCCGGAGATACGCAGTATTTT
TRBJ2-3 | TRBV3-1/TRBV3-2 | NA | TRBD2 | CASSRGLAGTSTDTQYF | TGTGCCAGCAGCCGCGGCCTAGCGGGTACTAGCACAGATACGCAGTATTTT
TRBJ2-3 | TRBV24-1 | NA | TRBD2 | CATSDFFGRAGGMDTQYF | TGTGCCACCAGTGATTTTTTCGGAAGAGCGGGGGGGATGGATACGCAGTATTTT
TRBJ2-1 | TRBV3-1/TRBV3-2 | NA | NA | CASSQVLGGAYNEQFF | TGTGCCAGCAGCCAAGTCCTCGGGGGAGCCTACAATGAGCAGTTCTTC
TRBJ1-4 | TRBV7-9 | many | NA | CASRPMGQPNEKLFF | TGTGCCAGCAGGCCAATGGGCCAGCCAAATGAAAAACTGTTTTTT
TRBJ2-3 | TRBV5-1 | few | NA | CASSLGQNTDTQYF | TGCGCCAGCAGCTTGGGACAGAACACAGATACGCAGTATTTT